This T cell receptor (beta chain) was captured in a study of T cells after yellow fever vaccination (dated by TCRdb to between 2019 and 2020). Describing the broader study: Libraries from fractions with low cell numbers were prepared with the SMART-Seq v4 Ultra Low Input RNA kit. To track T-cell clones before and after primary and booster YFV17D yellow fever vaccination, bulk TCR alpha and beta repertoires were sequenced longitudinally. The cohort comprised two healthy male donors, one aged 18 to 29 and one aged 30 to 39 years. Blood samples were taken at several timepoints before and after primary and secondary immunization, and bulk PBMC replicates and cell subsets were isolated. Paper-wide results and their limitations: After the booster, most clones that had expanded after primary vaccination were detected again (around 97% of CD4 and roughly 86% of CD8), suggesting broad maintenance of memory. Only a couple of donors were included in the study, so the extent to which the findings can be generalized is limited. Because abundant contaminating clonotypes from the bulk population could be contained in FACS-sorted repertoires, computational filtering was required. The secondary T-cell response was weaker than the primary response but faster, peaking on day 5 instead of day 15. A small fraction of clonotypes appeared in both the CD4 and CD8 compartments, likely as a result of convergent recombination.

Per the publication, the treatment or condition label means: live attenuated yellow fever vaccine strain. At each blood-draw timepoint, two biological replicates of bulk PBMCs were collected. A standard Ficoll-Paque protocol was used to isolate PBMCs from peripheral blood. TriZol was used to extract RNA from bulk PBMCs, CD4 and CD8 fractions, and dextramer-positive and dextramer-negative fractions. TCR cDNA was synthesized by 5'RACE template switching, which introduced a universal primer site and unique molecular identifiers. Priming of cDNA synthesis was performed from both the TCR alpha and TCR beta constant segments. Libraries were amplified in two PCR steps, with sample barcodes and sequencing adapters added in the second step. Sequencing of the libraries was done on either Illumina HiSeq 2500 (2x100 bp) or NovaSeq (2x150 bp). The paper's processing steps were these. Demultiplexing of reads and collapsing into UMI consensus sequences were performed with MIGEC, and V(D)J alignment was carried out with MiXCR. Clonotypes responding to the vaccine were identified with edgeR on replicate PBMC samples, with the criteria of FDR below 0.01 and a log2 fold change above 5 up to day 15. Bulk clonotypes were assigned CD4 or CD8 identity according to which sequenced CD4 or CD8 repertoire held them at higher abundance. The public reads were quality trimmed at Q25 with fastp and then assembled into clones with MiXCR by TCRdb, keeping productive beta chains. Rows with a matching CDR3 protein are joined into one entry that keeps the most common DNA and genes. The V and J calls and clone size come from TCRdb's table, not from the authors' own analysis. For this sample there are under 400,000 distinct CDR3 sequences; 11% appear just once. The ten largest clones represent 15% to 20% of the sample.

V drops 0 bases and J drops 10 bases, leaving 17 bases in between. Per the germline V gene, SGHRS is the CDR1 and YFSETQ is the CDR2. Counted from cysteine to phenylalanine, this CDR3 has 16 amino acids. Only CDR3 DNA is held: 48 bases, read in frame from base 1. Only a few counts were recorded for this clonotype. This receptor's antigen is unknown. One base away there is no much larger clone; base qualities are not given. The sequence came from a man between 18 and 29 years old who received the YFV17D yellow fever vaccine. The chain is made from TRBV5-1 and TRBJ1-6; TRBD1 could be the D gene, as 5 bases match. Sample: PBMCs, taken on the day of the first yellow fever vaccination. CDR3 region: CASSLGGPRANSPLHF. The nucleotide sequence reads TGCGCCAGCAGCTTGGGGGGCCCCAGGGCGAACTCACCCCTCCACTTT.